These T cell receptor beta chains were read from a single sample in a study of cytomegalovirus exposure and HLA in healthy donors. The table came from immunoSEQ multiplex PCR; TCRdb's copy has only in-frame clones and leaves some out. The data contain under 85,000 clones, 94% of them singletons. The material sequenced was PBMCs. The receptors derive from a woman aged 18-29 years in good health and CMV-seronegative. Both conserved end residues are part of each CDR3. The order of the fields is J gene, D gene, clone size, V gene, CDR3 protein, CDR3 DNA. D genes are given only for firm matches. Size tells how often a clone was seen (once, few, many) or the class of an expanded clone, and some rows leave it out.

>TRBJ2-7|-|-|TRBV6-7
CASSYGVAGETYEQYF
TGTGCCAGCAGTTACGGTGTTGCAGGGGAGACCTACGAGCAGTACTTC
>TRBJ1-6|-|-|TRBV7-8
CASSGAGRNSPLHF
TGTGCCAGCAGCGGGGCAGGAAGGAATTCACCCCTCCACTTT
>TRBJ2-1|TRBD1|once|TRBV4-2
CASSQGDRSNEQFF
TGTGCCAGCAGCCAGGGGGACAGATCCAATGAGCAGTTCTTC
>TRBJ2-5|-|-|TRBV2
CASSEVRGVGETQYF
TGTGCCAGCAGTGAGGTCAGGGGGGTGGGGGAGACCCAGTACTTC
>TRBJ2-4|TRBD2|-|TRBV7-9
CASSLVASGIAKNIQYF
TGTGCCAGCAGCTTAGTCGCTAGCGGGATAGCCAAAAACATTCAGTACTTC
>TRBJ1-5|-|-|TRBV6-6
CASSSPQGGNQPQHF
TGTGCCAGCAGTTCCCCACAGGGTGGCAATCAGCCCCAGCATTTT
>TRBJ1-5|TRBD1|-|TRBV30
CAWTTGTQPQHF
TGTGCCTGGACGACAGGGACTCAGCCCCAGCATTTT
>TRBJ1-2|-|-|TRBV19
CASRDTVLLGYTF
TGTGCCAGTAGGGACACGGTTTTGCTTGGCTACACCTTC
>TRBJ2-5|-|-|TRBV7-2
CASSLGSGQETQYF
TGTGCCAGCAGCTTAGGATCAGGGCAAGAGACCCAGTACTTC
>TRBJ2-3|-|-|TRBV7-8
CASSSPNTQYF
TGTGCCAGCAGCTCCCCAAATACGCAGTATTTT